This TCR beta chain was documented in a study of cytomegalovirus exposure and HLA in healthy donors. Study-wide background: Earlier results showed almost 120 million unique TCR beta sequences derived from 150 million to 200 million T cells.

Study-wide results and limits: When analyzed later, the rates of TCR association showed variation by HLA locus, with DRB1 the most and HLA-C the fewest. The Asian-associated ancestry cluster reportedly had fewer N-insertions than the approximately 670-donor mean in a later analysis.

This clone was observed a handful of times. What it binds is unknown. The germline V gene has CDR1 MNHNS and CDR2 SASEGT. V lost 2 bases, J lost 2 bases, and 19 bases lay in between. The CDR3 is 18 amino acids. The PCR contained 60 Vbeta and 13 Jbeta primers. Clones were sequenced by immunoSEQ multiplex PCR, and TCRdb holds only the in-frame ones, with some missing. This sample yields approximately 200,000 clones, of which 65% to 75% are seen a single time; approximately 5% belongs to the top ten. J is TRBJ2-1 and V is TRBV6-1; D is ambiguous. The sequence was collected from a man aged 25-45 years in good health and CMV-seropositive. The sequenced sample consisted of PBMCs. Here the CDR3 reads CASSEYSRSDLTYNEQFF. The CDR3 nucleotides are TGTGCCAGCAGTGAATATTCTAGGTCCGACCTTACCTACAATGAGCAGTTCTTC.